This T cell receptor beta chain was recorded in a study of T-cell memory formation after mild COVID-19. For the study at large: TCR clusters were largely donor specific.

The CDR3 length is 17 residues. The germline V gene has CDR1 MNHEY and CDR2 SVGEGT. The V end was cut by 2 bases, the J end by 2 bases, with 18 bases between. This clonotype was recorded only once. Its antigen is still unknown. The study's findings and limits: Among clones contracting day 15 to 85, CD4/CD8 was balanced, whereas later expanders leaned CD4+. Pre-infection memory showed some responding clones, and this suggested that cross-reactive memory joined.

TCRalpha and TCRbeta libraries used 5'RACE with constant-segment primers and UMIs. MiXCR, applied by TCRdb to the 5' RACE reads, yields one record per CDR3 protein. The table has approximately 260,000 distinct CDR3 sequences, roughly 18% seen once. Sample: PBMCs or a T cell subset sorted from them (not recorded which). This sequence was found in a man between 18 and 29 years old who had mild COVID-19 (a few samples of this study predate the infection). Cell type and time point are not known. The V and J genes are TRBV6-2 or TRBV6-3 and TRBJ1-2, with unresolved D. The CDR3 loop reads CASSYIIGRPFNYGYTF. Written as DNA, the CDR3 is TGTGCCAGCAGTTACATAATCGGGCGGCCGTTCAACTATGGCTACACCTTC.